Shown below are 14 T cell receptor beta chains from a single sample sequenced in a study of cytomegalovirus exposure and HLA in healthy donors. Amplification used 60 Vbeta primers and 13 Jbeta primers. Only in-frame clones appear in the TCRdb table, and some are missing; sequencing was by immunoSEQ multiplex PCR. The data contain approximately 170,000 clones, about 71% of them singletons. The material sequenced was PBMCs. The receptors stem from a man aged 50-60 years in good health and CMV-seronegative.

This sequence joins TRBV7-6 and TRBJ2-3; TRBD2 aligns across 15 bases. The CDR3 contains 16 residues. V lost 5 bases and J lost 4; bases outside the gene matches: 4. Looked up from germline, CDR1 is SGHVS and CDR2 is FNYEAQ. The CDR3 is CASSPRTSGGADTQYF. The CDR3 bases are TGTGCCAGCAGCCCTAGGACTAGCGGGGGGGCAGATACGCAGTATTTT.

In this sample, this clone turned up once. CDR3 DNA: TGTGCCAGCAGTTTATTTCAGGGGGCGATCGGGGAGCTGTTTTTT. It translates to CASSLFQGAIGELFF. V and J are TRBV27 and TRBJ2-2, with 8 bases identical to TRBD1. The junction had 5 bases not matched to a gene; V was cut back by 1 base and J by 7 bases. This CDR3 has 15 residues. Germline CDR1 and CDR2: MNHEY and SMNVEV (reference sequence).

This rearrangement joins TRBV7-9 to TRBJ1-1, with D unresolved. The CDR3 is made up of 15 amino acids. Germline V CDR1 and CDR2: SEHNR, FQNEAQ (reference sequence). V lost 5 bases and J 0 bases, leaving 13 bases between the germline ends. The CDR3 loop is CASSLTLALNTEAFF. The CDR3 coding sequence is TGTGCCAGCAGCCTAACTCTTGCGCTGAACACTGAAGCTTTCTTT.

This sequence joins TRBV2 and TRBJ2-7; 7 bases align to TRBD2. The CDR3 runs 13 residues. Germline values: CDR1 SNHLY, CDR2 FYNNEI. The ends lost 6 bases at V and 2 bases at J; junction bases unmatched: 4. CDR3 nucleotides: TGTGCCAGCAGACGCGGGACTACCTACGAGCAGTACTTC. Translation: CASRRGTTYEQYF.

The chain joins TRBV6-5 to TRBJ2-7; D uncertain. The CDR3 runs to 13 residues. Between the trimmed V and J ends, which lost 2 bases and 3 bases, there was a span of 8 bases. CDR1 and CDR2 from the germline V gene are MNHEY and SVGAGI. DNA of the CDR3: TGTGCCAGCAGTTACCGCCTACGCTACGAGCAGTACTTC. As protein: CASSYRLRYEQYF.

This chain links TRBV19 with TRBJ1-6, with 7 bases matching TRBD1. Germline V gene sequence: CDR1 LNHDA, CDR2 SQIVND (reference sequence). This CDR3 region has 17 residues. V shed 1 base, J shed 4 bases, and the junction held 7 bases outside the gene matches. CDR3 in amino acids: CASSIGGTENYNSPLHF. In nucleotides, the CDR3 is TGTGCCAGTAGTATAGGGGGGACAGAGAATTATAATTCACCCCTCCACTTT.

This chain uses TRBV7-8 with TRBJ1-3, with a weak D call TRBD1 (5 bases). Per the germline V gene, CDR1 is SGHVS and CDR2 is FQNEAQ. Trimming stripped 2 bases from V and 2 bases from J, with 16 bases between. The CDR3 covers 17 residues. The CDR3 bases are TGTGCCAGCAGCTTAAATGGATGGGGGACTACTGGAAACACCATATATTTT. Amino acid sequence: CASSLNGWGTTGNTIYF. Drawing the rest from reference TRBV7-8 and TRBJ1-3, the complete variable domain is GAGVSQSPRYKVAKRGQDVALRCDPISGHVSLFWYQQALGQGPEFLTYFQNEAQLDKSGLPSDRFFAERPEGSVSTLKIQRTQQEDSAVYLCASSLNGWGTTGNTIYFGEGSWLTVV.

This clone was observed once. The chain has TRBV13 and TRBJ1-1, with D possibly matching TRBD1 (5 bases). CDR3 size: 14 residues. V lost 4 bases to trimming and J lost 3 bases, with 12 bases between them. Germline V CDR1 and CDR2: PRHDT, FYEKMQ (reference sequence). This CDR3 reads CASSWGDRDTEAFF. CDR3 nucleotides: TGTGCCAGCAGCTGGGGGGACCGAGACACTGAAGCTTTCTTT. The whole variable domain, remainder taken from reference TRBV13 and TRBJ1-1, is AAGVIQSPRHLIKEKRETATLKCYPIPRHDTVYWYQQGPGQDPQFLISFYEKMQSDKGSIPDRFSAQQFSDYHSELNMSSLELGDSALYFCASSWGDRDTEAFFGQGTRLTVV.

The chain links TRBV19 to TRBJ2-5, with 10 bases lining up with TRBD1. Germline V gene data show CDR1 as LNHDA and CDR2 as SQIVND (reference sequence). There are 14 residues in the CDR3. Trimming at V came to 7 bases and at J to 5 bases, leaving 7 bases not matched to a gene. CDR3 in DNA: TGTGCCAGTACTAAGGGACAGGGGCAGGAGACCCAGTACTTC. This encodes CASTKGQGQETQYF.

This clone was detected only once. The V gene is TRBV19, the J gene TRBJ1-2; 8 positions match TRBD1. Per the germline V gene, CDR1 is LNHDA and CDR2 is SQIVND (reference sequence). V trimming: 7 bases; J trimming: 7 bases; junction bases outside the gene matches: 5. This CDR3 has 12 amino acids. The CDR3 reads CASTAGGSGYTF. DNA for the CDR3: TGTGCCAGTACCGCAGGGGGCAGTGGCTACACCTTC.

This clone has more than one count but fewer than ten. This chain links TRBV25-1 with TRBJ2-3, with D hard to call. This CDR3 is 13 amino acids long. Trimming took off 1 base at V and 7 bases at J, with 9 bases between the two ends. Germline loops: CDR1 MGHDK, CDR2 SYGVNS. The CDR3 nucleotides are TGTGCCAGCAGTGAATCAGTCCTCTATACGCAGTATTTT. Its protein is CASSESVLYTQYF. The entire variable domain, with the rest obtained from reference TRBV25-1 and TRBJ2-3, is as follows: EADIYQTPRYLVIGTGKKITLECSQTMGHDKMYWYQQDPGMELHLIHYSYGVNSTEKGDLSSESTVSRIRTEHFPLTLESARPSHTSQYLCASSESVLYTQYFGPGTRLTVL.

The V call is TRBV6-6, the J call TRBJ1-2, with D maybe TRBD1 (5 bases). The CDR3 is 13 amino acids. V lost 8 bases and J 7 bases, leaving 17 bases between the germline ends. CDR1 is MNHNY, CDR2 SVGAGI, per germline (reference sequence). The CDR3 protein is CASGPWGQGGYTF. In DNA, the CDR3 is TGTGCCAGCGGTCCGTGGGGCCAGGGTGGCTACACCTTC.

The CDR3 sequence: CATSGRQMNTEAFF. DNA for the CDR3: TGTGCCACCAGCGGACGACAGATGAACACTGAAGCTTTCTTT. This sequence joins TRBV15 and TRBJ1-1, with a possible D match to TRBD1 (5 bases). V was shortened by 5 bases and J by 0 bases, with 10 bases between the two germline ends. Germline loops: CDR1 LNHNV, CDR2 YYDKDF (reference sequence). This CDR3 comprises 14 residues.

This chain connects TRBV29-1 to TRBJ2-5; TRBD1 matches at 7 bases. The last part of the DNA fits TRBJ2-7 better; the J call may be wrong. CDR3 length equals 13 residues. Per the germline V gene, CDR1 is SQVTM and CDR2 is ANQGSEA. This CDR3 reads CSVESHRGNEQYF. The DNA for the CDR3 is TGCAGCGTTGAATCTCACAGGGGAAACGAGCAGTACTTC.